A single sample is the source of the 27 T cell receptor beta chains below, sequenced in a study of cytomegalovirus exposure and HLA in healthy donors. Vbeta (60) and Jbeta (13) primers were used in the PCR. Measured with immunoSEQ multiplex PCR; TCRdb has only the in-frame clones, and not every one. The sample records about 89,000 clones, around 76% being singletons. Sequencing input: PBMCs. The receptors were gathered from a man younger than 40 in good health and CMV-seropositive.

This clone was recorded a few times. The CDR3 coding sequence is TGTGCCAGCGGCTATCGGACAGACGCCTACCTCTACAATGAGCAGTTCTTC. Amino acid sequence: CASGYRTDAYLYNEQFF. V usage is TRBV7-9 and J usage is TRBJ2-1; D perhaps matches TRBD1 (6 bases). Germline loops: CDR1 SEHNR, CDR2 FQNEAQ (reference sequence). Trimming removed 8 bases at V and 3 bases at J, with 23 bases between. The CDR3 has 17 residues.

The chain recombines TRBV28 with TRBJ1-5; D gene uncertain. Trimming removed 10 bases from V and 6 bases from J, with 19 bases in between. Germline loops: CDR1 MDHEN, CDR2 SYDVKM. The length of the CDR3 is 14 residues. CDR3 bases: TGTGCCACCGCCCGACGGGTTGGCCTTCAGCCCCAGCATTTT. Translated, it gives CATARRVGLQPQHF.

The chain combines TRBV5-6 with TRBJ2-5; D not certain. V gave up 1 base and J gave up 2 bases, with 6 bases separating them. Germline V gene sequence: CDR1 SGHDT, CDR2 YYEEEE. CDR3 length: 13 residues. CDR3 amino acids: CASSLLQQETQYF. In DNA form, the CDR3 reads TGTGCCAGCAGCTTGTTGCAGCAAGAGACCCAGTACTTC.

The chain couples TRBV6-6 to TRBJ1-4, with 10 nucleotides matching TRBD1. V lost 2 bases, J lost 7 bases, and 4 bases stayed unmatched. CDR3 size: 15 residues. The germline CDR1 and CDR2 sequences are MNHNY and SVGAGI (reference sequence). The chain's CDR3 is CASSYGGQGIEKLFF. As DNA, the CDR3 is TGTGCCAGCAGTTACGGGGGACAGGGGATTGAAAAACTGTTTTTT.

This clone came up once. This chain links TRBV2 with TRBJ2-3; D is uncertain. The CDR3 runs 14 residues. The V and J ends lost 5 bases and 3 bases respectively, with 12 bases between them. CDR1 is SNHLY, CDR2 FYNNEI, per germline. CDR3 DNA sequence: TGTGCCAGCAGTATCCCGGGTCTTACAGATACGCAGTATTTT. Encoded protein: CASSIPGLTDTQYF.

This rearrangement joins TRBV9 to TRBJ1-1; possibly TRBD1 for D (6 bases). There are 13 residues in the CDR3. The germline gives CDR1 SGDLS, CDR2 YYNGEE. Trimming took 0 bases from V and 3 from J, leaving 6 bases between them. DNA of the CDR3: TGTGCCAGCAGCGTAGACAGGGACACTGAAGCTTTCTTT. It encodes CASSVDRDTEAFF. The whole variable domain, remainder taken from reference TRBV9 and TRBJ1-1, is DSGVTQTPKHLITATGQRVTLRCSPRSGDLSVYWYQQSLDQGLQFLIQYYNGEERAKGNILERFSAQQFPDLHSELNLSSLELGDSALYFCASSVDRDTEAFFGQGTRLTVV.

This chain connects TRBV30 to TRBJ2-2; 8 bases agree with TRBD2. The CDR3 has 15 amino acids. From germline, CDR1 is GTSNPN and CDR2 SVGIG (reference sequence). V trimming: 0 bases; J trimming: 4 bases; junction bases outside the gene matches: 4. CDR3 sequence: CAWSVTLAGTGELFF. CDR3 nucleotides: TGTGCCTGGAGTGTAACGCTAGCGGGCACCGGGGAGCTGTTTTTT.

J is TRBJ2-1 and V is TRBV2; the match to TRBD2 covers 9 bases. V lost 1 base to trimming and J lost 4 bases; unmatched junction nucleotides: 2. Germline assignment: CDR1 SNHLY and CDR2 FYNNEI. CDR3 size: 15 residues. DNA of the CDR3: TGTGCCAGCAGTGAAGATAGCGGGAGTTACAATGAGCAGTTCTTC. It translates to CASSEDSGSYNEQFF.

V usage is TRBV30 and J usage is TRBJ2-1; D not resolved. V lost 6 bases, J lost 11 bases, and 14 bases lay in between. Germline CDR1 reads GTSNPN; CDR2 reads SVGIG (reference sequence). This CDR3 spans 11 amino acids. The CDR3, as DNA: TGTGCCTGTCTCGTGGCTCCGAAGCAGTTCTTC. It encodes CACLVAPKQFF.

The chain combines TRBV10-2 with TRBJ2-1, with 7 nucleotides matching TRBD2. The CDR3 totals 13 residues. From germline, CDR1 is WSHSY and CDR2 SAAADI. The V segment lost 8 bases and the J segment 6 bases; nucleotides outside the gene matches: 7. This CDR3 is CASGTSEANEQFF. DNA of the CDR3: TGCGCCAGCGGTACTAGCGAGGCCAATGAGCAGTTCTTC.

The CDR3 nucleotides read TGTGCCAGCAGCGTAGCGGCGGGGGGGCTGGCAGATACGCAGTATTTT. Translated, it gives CASSVAAGGLADTQYF. The genes are TRBV9 and TRBJ2-3; TRBD2 matches at 9 bases. V shed 0 bases, J shed 4 bases, and the junction held 6 bases outside the gene matches. Germline lookup yields CDR1 SGDLS and CDR2 YYNGEE. The CDR3 covers 16 residues.

V and J are TRBV30 and TRBJ2-1; TRBD1 matches 11 bases. This CDR3 has 13 residues. The germline gives CDR1 GTSNPN, CDR2 SVGIG (reference sequence). V gave up 4 bases and J gave up 6 bases; unmatched junction bases: 2. CDR3 in DNA: TGTGCCTGGACAGGGACAGGGGGCAATGAGCAGTTCTTC. It codes for CAWTGTGGNEQFF.

The rearrangement links TRBV6-1 to TRBJ1-4; D is ambiguous. The V and J ends lost 5 bases and 7 bases respectively, with 8 bases between them. Germline V lookup: CDR1 MNHNS, CDR2 SASEGT. This CDR3 spans 12 amino acids. The CDR3 bases are TGTGCCAGCAGTCTAGACCTTGAAAAACTGTTTTTT. Translating it yields CASSLDLEKLFF.

The chain combines TRBV30 with TRBJ1-5; maybe TRBD1 (5 bases). Germline values: CDR1 GTSNPN, CDR2 SVGIG (reference sequence). There are 13 residues in the CDR3. Between the trimmed V and J ends, which lost 2 bases and 9 bases, there was a span of 14 bases. CDR3 sequence reads: CAWSSGGVRPQHF. The CDR3 DNA is TGTGCCTGGAGTTCCGGGGGGGTCCGGCCCCAGCATTTT.

The CDR3 DNA reads as TGTGCCAGTGACTGGGGAGAGGAGGGTCCGGTGAACACTGAAGCTTTCTTT. This translates into CASDWGEEGPVNTEAFF. This chain uses TRBV2 with TRBJ1-1; D is unresolved. The CDR3 runs to 17 residues. The germline V gene has CDR1 SNHLY and CDR2 FYNNEI. Trimming pared 9 bases from V and 0 bases from J, leaving 23 bases between.

This clone showed up just once. The chain joins TRBV5-1 to TRBJ2-5; 14 nucleotides align to TRBD2. Germline V CDR1 and CDR2: SGHRS, YFSETQ. CDR3 length equals 16 residues. V lost 3 bases and J lost 5; bases outside the gene matches: 6. CDR3 sequence: CASSSSRLAGGETQYF. The CDR3 bases are TGCGCCAGCAGCTCTTCCAGACTAGCGGGAGGGGAGACCCAGTACTTC. Combining the CDR3 with reference TRBV5-1 and TRBJ2-5 gives the whole variable domain KAGVTQTPRYLIKTRGQQVTLSCSPISGHRSVSWYQQTPGQGLQFLFEYFSETQRNKGNFPGRFSGRQFSNSRSEMNVSTLELGDSALYLCASSSSRLAGGETQYFGPGTRLLVL.

This rearrangement joins TRBV5-4 to TRBJ1-1; the D is unclear. The CDR3 is 14 residues long. Between the trimmed V and J ends, which lost 3 bases and 6 bases, there was a span of 15 bases. Germline CDR1 SGHNT, CDR2 YYREEE (reference sequence). CDR3 amino acids: CASSWRAVNSEAFF. DNA for the CDR3: TGTGCCAGCAGCTGGCGGGCGGTTAACTCTGAAGCTTTCTTT.

V is TRBV4-2 and J is TRBJ2-3, with a tentative D call TRBD2 (5 bases). The CDR3 consists of 15 residues. Trimming cost V 0 bases and J 4 bases, with 11 bases left between them. Germline lookup yields CDR1 LGHNA and CDR2 YNFKEQ. The DNA of the CDR3 is TGTGCCAGCAGCCAAGAGTTCCCAGCGGCAGATACGCAGTATTTT. Protein sequence: CASSQEFPAADTQYF.

This clone was counted between two and nine times. The gene calls are TRBV29-1 and TRBJ1-4; TRBD1 is a possible D gene (6 bases). The CDR3 totals 16 residues. The V gene lost 5 bases and the J gene lost 5 bases, with 21 bases spanning the gap. CDR1 and CDR2 (germline): SQVTM, ANQGSEA. The CDR3 DNA reads as TGCAGCGTTACCCTCGGGGGGGGCGGGGGAAATGAAAAACTGTTTTTT. It codes for CSVTLGGGGGNEKLFF.

The chain combines TRBV27 with TRBJ2-7; D is unresolved. There are 13 residues in the CDR3. The V and J ends lost 3 bases and 1 base respectively, with 7 bases between them. CDR1 and CDR2 (germline): MNHEY, SMNVEV (reference sequence). The CDR3 loop reads CASSLTGSYEQYF. The DNA of the CDR3 is TGTGCCAGCAGTTTGACGGGTTCCTACGAGCAGTACTTC.

The chain joins TRBV6-5 to TRBJ2-2, with TRBD2 matching over 7 bases. Per the germline V gene, CDR1 is MNHEY and CDR2 is SVGAGI. The CDR3 covers 14 residues. With V trimmed by 3 bases and J by 5 bases, 3 bases remained unmatched. The CDR3 region is CASSYGGGTGELFF. CDR3 DNA: TGTGCCAGCAGTTATGGGGGGGGAACCGGGGAGCTGTTTTTT.

The gene calls are TRBV27 and TRBJ1-5; D gene ambiguous. CDR1 and CDR2 from the germline V gene are MNHEY and SMNVEV (reference sequence). The CDR3 sequence is 15 residues long. The V gene lost 2 bases and the J gene lost 3 bases, with 11 bases spanning the gap. CDR3 loop: CASSLDGISNQPQHF. CDR3 in DNA: TGTGCCAGCAGTTTAGACGGGATCTCCAATCAGCCCCAGCATTTT.

This clone has only a few counts. The identical CDR3 is also encoded by other nucleotide sequences in the sample. V is TRBV13 and J is TRBJ1-1; 7 bases align to TRBD1. Germline assignment: CDR1 PRHDT and CDR2 FYEKMQ (reference sequence). The trim removed 5 bases at V and 1 base at J, leaving 7 bases unmatched. The CDR3 consists of 15 residues. The CDR3 reads CASSPNRGPNTEAFF. The CDR3 coding sequence is TGTGCCAGCAGCCCAAACAGGGGCCCGAACACTGAAGCTTTCTTT.

This clone came up a few times. V usage is TRBV18 and J usage is TRBJ1-1; 7 bases agree with TRBD1. V dropped 6 bases and J dropped 0; count of bases not matched to a gene: 4. Germline CDR1 and CDR2: KGHSH and LQKENI. The CDR3 is made up of 14 amino acids. CDR3 bases: TGTGCCAGCTCCCGGGACAGAATGAACACTGAAGCTTTCTTT. Translating it yields CASSRDRMNTEAFF.

In its sample, this clone was seen a few times. V usage is TRBV15 and J usage is TRBJ2-7; D remains unclear. Germline V lookup: CDR1 LNHNV, CDR2 YYDKDF (reference sequence). This CDR3 region has 15 residues. V lost 6 bases, J lost 2 bases, and 17 bases lay in between. The CDR3, as DNA: TGTGCCACCAGAAGCCCCCGAGACACAACCTACGAGCAGTACTTC. Its translation: CATRSPRDTTYEQYF.

This clone was detected a few times. The chain has TRBV29-1 and TRBJ1-1; D gene ambiguous. The V end lost 6 bases, the J end lost 2 bases, and 7 bases lay between the germline ends. Per germline, CDR1 SQVTM and CDR2 ANQGSEA. The CDR3 sequence is 11 residues long. The CDR3 nucleotides read TGCAGCGTCTCCCGTAACACTGAAGCTTTCTTT. Its protein is CSVSRNTEAFF.

This chain links TRBV27 with TRBJ1-6; D may be TRBD1 (6 bases). Germline V CDR1 and CDR2: MNHEY, SMNVEV (reference sequence). The V and J ends lost 2 bases and 7 bases respectively, with 24 bases between them. The CDR3 sequence is 19 residues long. The CDR3 sequence: CASSLVPPSTGTLNSPLHF. The CDR3 coding sequence is TGTGCCAGCAGTTTAGTTCCCCCTAGTACCGGGACACTAAATTCACCCCTCCACTTT.